These 26 T cell receptor beta chains came from one sample sequenced in a study of T-cell memory formation after mild COVID-19. TCRdb re-called the 5' RACE reads through MiXCR, storing one row per CDR3 protein. The sample consists of fewer than 300,000 distinct CDR3 sequences, roughly 17% of them appearing once. Sequencing was carried out using PBMCs or a T cell subset sorted from them (not recorded which). The receptors were gathered from a man aged 18 to 29 who had mild COVID-19 (a few samples of this study predate the infection). Cell type and time point are not known.

This clonotype was seen only a few times. This chain joins TRBV4-2 and TRBJ2-3, with D uncertain. The V gene lost 0 bases and the J gene lost 0 bases, with 13 bases spanning the gap. CDR3 length: 17 residues. Germline V CDR1 and CDR2: LGHNA, YNFKEQ. DNA of the CDR3: TGTGCCAGCAGCCAAGAGCCAGCGTTTACTAGCACAGATACGCAGTATTTT. As protein: CASSQEPAFTSTDTQYF.

The chain combines TRBV6-2 or TRBV6-3 with TRBJ2-5; possible D gene TRBD2, 6 bases. The germline V gene encodes CDR1 MNHEY and CDR2 SVGEGT. This CDR3 spans 16 amino acids. The V and J ends lost 5 bases and 5 bases respectively, with 21 bases between them. CDR3 residues: CASSLQTPTSRETQYF. In nucleotides, the CDR3 is TGTGCCAGCAGTCTCCAAACACCAACTAGCCGCGAGACCCAGTACTTC.

This rearrangement joins TRBV11-3 to TRBJ2-3; TRBD2 agrees at 7 bases. The CDR3 contains 17 residues. J gave up 4 bases and V 5 bases, and 15 bases lay outside the gene matches. Germline CDR1 reads SGHNT; CDR2 reads YENEEA. CDR3 sequence (DNA): TGTGCCAGCAGCCCGAAGTGGAAGGCGGGAGCCCCAGATACGCAGTATTTT. This codes for CASSPKWKAGAPDTQYF. Full variable domain (rest looked up from reference TRBV11-3 and TRBJ2-3): EAGVVQSPRYKIIEKKQPVAFWCNPISGHNTLYWYLQNLGQGPELLIRYENEEAVDDSQLPKDRFSAERLKGVDSTLKIQPAELGDSAVYLCASSPKWKAGAPDTQYFGPGTRLTVL.

The genes are TRBV2 and TRBJ2-6; D remains ambiguous. Trimming stripped 4 bases from V and 4 bases from J, with 2 bases between. This CDR3 is 12 amino acids long. Germline V gene sequence: CDR1 SNHLY, CDR2 FYNNEI. The CDR3 sequence is CASSAGANVLTF. DNA for the CDR3: TGTGCCAGCAGTGCCGGGGCCAACGTCCTGACTTTC.

V is TRBV30 and J is TRBJ2-4; no clear D gene. This CDR3 contains 13 residues. Looked up from germline, CDR1 is GTSNPN and CDR2 is SVGIG (reference sequence). CDR3 residues: CATSRVAKNIQYF. The CDR3 DNA reads TGTGCGACCAGCCGGGTAGCCAAAAACATTCAGTACTTC.

This clonotype was counted a few times. This chain links TRBV12-3 or TRBV12-4 with TRBJ2-5; 8 bases agree with TRBD1. V shed 6 bases, J shed 4 bases, and the junction held 4 bases outside the gene matches. CDR3 length: 13 residues. The CDR3 DNA follows: TGTGCCAGCAGGGTGACAGGGGTAGAGACCCAGTACTTC. This gives the protein CASRVTGVETQYF.

This clonotype turned up a few times. The chain recombines TRBV11-2 with TRBJ1-2; D uncertain. The V gene lost 0 bases and the J gene lost 8 bases, with 13 bases spanning the gap. This CDR3 region has 14 residues. The germline CDR1 and CDR2 sequences are SGHAT and FQNNGV. CDR3 loop: CASSLEWALGGYTF. The CDR3 nucleotides read TGTGCCAGCAGCTTAGAGTGGGCCCTGGGAGGCTACACCTTC.

The rearrangement uses TRBV18 and TRBJ1-1; possibly TRBD1 for D (5 bases). Deletions cut 2 bases from V and 1 base from J, with 8 bases between. The CDR3 length is 14 residues. Germline CDR1 reads KGHSH; CDR2 reads LQKENI. As DNA, the CDR3 is TGTGCCAGCTCACCATCTACAGGGAACACTGAAGCTTTCTTT. Translation gives CASSPSTGNTEAFF.

This chain links TRBV5-1 with TRBJ1-5, with D maybe TRBD1 (5 bases). This CDR3 has 13 amino acids. Germline CDR1 SGHRS, CDR2 YFSETQ. V was clipped by 5 bases and J by 7 bases, with 13 bases between them. This CDR3 is CASREGDGQPQHF. CDR3 nucleotide sequence: TGCGCCAGCAGAGAAGGGGACGGACAGCCCCAGCATTTT.

This clonotype was counted a few times. The J gene is TRBJ2-7, the V gene TRBV10-1; 7 positions agree with TRBD1. The germline CDR1 and CDR2 sequences are WNHNN and SYGVQD (reference sequence). This CDR3 has 15 residues. V lost 5 bases and J lost 1; bases outside the gene matches: 8. The CDR3 spells CASSKSTGRSYEQYF. CDR3 nucleotide sequence: TGCGCCAGCAGTAAATCGACAGGGAGATCCTACGAGCAGTACTTC.

This rearrangement joins TRBV4-1 to TRBJ2-3, with TRBD1 matching over 12 bases. V shed 0 bases, J shed 2 bases, and the junction held 6 bases outside the gene matches. Germline V CDR1 and CDR2: MGHRA, YSYEKL. The CDR3 is made up of 18 amino acids. CDR3 coding DNA: TGCGCCAGCAGCCAAGATCCTGGGACAGGGGGCTTCACAGATACGCAGTATTTT. Its protein is CASSQDPGTGGFTDTQYF.

The chain links TRBV12-3 or TRBV12-4 to TRBJ2-3; D is undetermined. Trimming pared 2 bases from V and 7 bases from J, leaving 7 bases between. This CDR3 has 12 residues. Here the CDR3 reads CASSLLGNTQYF. Here the CDR3 DNA reads TGTGCCAGCAGTTTATTGGGCAATACGCAGTATTTT.

This clonotype was counted only a few times. The rearrangement links TRBV14 to TRBJ1-1; D unresolved. The CDR3 extends over 13 amino acids. The V and J ends lost 4 bases and 0 bases respectively, with 6 bases between them. Germline assignment: CDR1 SGHDN and CDR2 FVKESK. This chain's CDR3 is CASSPWMNTEAFF. The CDR3 coding sequence is TGTGCCAGCAGCCCCTGGATGAACACTGAAGCTTTCTTT.

The J gene is TRBJ2-7, the V gene TRBV7-6, with D tentatively TRBD1 (6 bases). The V and J ends lost 1 base and 3 bases respectively, with 13 bases between them. There are 15 residues in the CDR3. Germline V gene data show CDR1 as SGHVS and CDR2 as FNYEAQ. The CDR3 DNA sequence: TGTGCCAGCAGCTTAGACGGGACAAGGTACTACGAGCAGTACTTC. Amino acid sequence: CASSLDGTRYYEQYF.

This clonotype appeared a few times. The chain is built from TRBV5-1 and TRBJ2-3; D remains ambiguous. Trimming took 4 bases from V and 3 from J, leaving 15 bases between them. Germline CDR1 reads SGHRS; CDR2 reads YFSETQ. This CDR3 spans 15 amino acids. CDR3 DNA sequence: TGCGCCAGCAGCCTGGCCCTCCGGCTGACAGATACGCAGTATTTT. Its translation is CASSLALRLTDTQYF.

The CDR3 region is CASSSGSLHF. CDR3 DNA: TGTGCCAGCAGTTCGGGTTCCCTCCACTTT. V is TRBV6-2 or TRBV6-3 and J is TRBJ1-6; D gene ambiguous. V shed 4 bases and J shed 14 bases, with 6 bases lying between them. The CDR3 loop spans 10 amino acids. Germline CDR1 is MNHEY and CDR2 is SVGEGT.

The sample holds a few counts of this clonotype. V and J are TRBV5-1 and TRBJ2-6, with D possibly matching TRBD2 (5 bases). The CDR3 is 17 amino acids. V lost 0 bases to trimming and J lost 0 bases, with 10 bases between them. Germline V lookup: CDR1 SGHRS, CDR2 YFSETQ. CDR3 loop: CASSLAPAGSGANVLTF. The CDR3, as DNA: TGCGCCAGCAGCTTGGCCCCTGCGGGCTCTGGGGCCAACGTCCTGACTTTC.

This clonotype has only a few counts. This chain links TRBV6-2 or TRBV6-3 with TRBJ1-1; D not certain. The CDR3 loop spans 14 amino acids. CDR1 is MNHEY and CDR2 is SVGEGT in the germline V gene. V was shortened by 2 bases and J by 1 base, with 8 bases between the two germline ends. DNA of the CDR3: TGTGCCAGCAGTTACGAGACCAGGAACACTGAAGCTTTCTTT. Protein product: CASSYETRNTEAFF.

This clonotype was counted ten times or more. The rearrangement links TRBV5-1 to TRBJ2-7; D possibly matches TRBD1 or TRBD2 (6 bases each). Germline CDR1 and CDR2: SGHRS and YFSETQ. The CDR3 length is 15 residues. The V and J ends lost 5 bases and 2 bases respectively, with 17 bases between them. The CDR3: CASSWGAGEAYEQYV. CDR3 nucleotides: TGCGCCAGCAGTTGGGGGGCAGGGGAGGCCTACGAGCAGTACGTC.

The V gene is TRBV12-5, the J gene TRBJ2-1, with D possibly matching TRBD1 (5 bases). The CDR3 runs 17 residues. CDR1 and CDR2 from the germline V gene are LGHNT and FRNRAP. Trimming stripped 3 bases from V and 7 bases from J, with 22 bases between. The CDR3 spells CASGFDRFWGFGNEQFF. DNA for the CDR3: TGTGCTAGTGGTTTTGATCGTTTCTGGGGCTTCGGGAATGAGCAGTTCTTC.

This clonotype was detected a few times. The gene calls are TRBV29-1 and TRBJ1-3; D is unresolved. The CDR3 is 13 amino acids. Germline loops: CDR1 SQVTM, CDR2 ANQGSEA. V dropped 6 bases and J dropped 0 bases, with 9 bases sitting between them. The chain's CDR3 is CSVNSRSGNTIYF. The CDR3 DNA reads TGCAGCGTAAACTCCCGCTCTGGAAACACCATATATTTT.

This clonotype appeared many times. The chain couples TRBV28 to TRBJ2-2, with D hard to call. Trimming left V 5 bases short and J 2 bases short, with 9 bases between. Germline values: CDR1 MDHEN, CDR2 SYDVKM. The CDR3 runs 14 residues. The CDR3 region has the DNA TGTGCCAGCAGTCCAGGATTCAACACCGGGGAGCTGTTTTTT. Protein product: CASSPGFNTGELFF. Based on the CDR3 plus reference TRBV28 and TRBJ2-2, the full variable domain is DVKVTQSSRYLVKRTGEKVFLECVQDMDHENMFWYRQDPGLGLRLIYFSYDVKMKEKGDIPEGYSVSREKKERFSLILESASTNQTSMYLCASSPGFNTGELFFGEGSRLTVL.

The CDR3 bases are TGTGCCAGCAGCAAACGAGGGGGGATGAACACTGAAGCTTTCTTT. Translated, it gives CASSKRGGMNTEAFF. The rearrangement links TRBV7-9 to TRBJ1-1; a possible D gene is TRBD1 (6 bases). This CDR3 comprises 15 residues. Germline V gene lookup returns CDR1 SEHNR and CDR2 FQNEAQ (reference sequence). V lost 5 bases to trimming and J lost 0 bases, with 13 bases between them.

This clonotype was found many times. CDR3 in amino acids: CASSRDSGGPRDTQYF. CDR3 in DNA: TGCGCCAGCAGCCGGGACAGCGGGGGACCCAGGGATACGCAGTATTTT. J is TRBJ2-3 and V is TRBV5-1, with a weak D call TRBD2 (8 bases). Germline loops: CDR1 SGHRS, CDR2 YFSETQ. The CDR3 extends over 16 amino acids. Trimming took off 4 bases at V and 6 bases at J, with 21 bases between the two ends.

This chain connects TRBV10-3 to TRBJ2-1; TRBD2 agrees at 12 bases. This CDR3 region has 13 residues. Trimming at V came to 11 bases and at J to 4 bases, leaving 3 bases not matched to a gene. The germline CDR1 and CDR2 sequences are ENHRY and SYGVKD. CDR3 in DNA: TGTGCCGTACTAGCGGGGGGATACAATGAGCAGTTCTTC. Protein sequence: CAVLAGGYNEQFF.

The CDR3 region is CASSKARQGRGSGNTIYF. CDR3 DNA: TGTGCCAGCAGCAAAGCGCGACAGGGGCGAGGCTCTGGAAACACCATATATTTT. This chain connects TRBV21-1 to TRBJ1-3; the listed D gene, TRBD1, was not tested against the DNA. TRBV21-1 is a recognized pseudogene. This CDR3 spans 18 amino acids.